The 20 T cell receptor beta chains given below trace back to one sample, sequenced in a study of tumor-infiltrating lymphocytes in primary liver carcinoma (dated by TCRdb to about 2017). Without any cell sorting, total RNA and DNA were extracted together from around 20-30 mg of bulk tissue using the AllPrep DNA/RNA mini kit. The reads were generated on an Illumina HiSeq 2500. Starting from approximately 460 ng total RNA, TCRbeta-specific cDNA was produced by reverse transcription with a constant-region primer and ProtoScript II reverse transcriptase. TCRbeta libraries were built with three nested multiplex PCR rounds, a slightly modified ARM-PCR procedure. Multiplex TRBV1-TRBV30 forward primers and a Cbeta reverse primer were used in the first two PCR rounds, each of which was run for around 9 cycles. TCRdb redid the processing of the public reads, applying fastp at Q25 and MiXCR, and retained in-frame beta chains. Under each unique CDR3 protein, matching rows form one entry showing the most common genes and DNA. This sample lists nearly 45,000 distinct CDR3 sequences; approximately 70% were detected once. The top ten hold about 19% of the sample.

The source material was liver tumor tissue from sampling region 2. The intended sense of this specimen's cell subset or site label: tumor region T2, inferior pole. Receptor source: a man aged 35 to 55 with primary liver carcinoma and hepatitis B virus infection.

The genes are TRBV5-4 and TRBJ2-7, with 9 bases lining up with TRBD1. The CDR3 extends over 15 amino acids. V shed 4 bases, J shed 5 bases, and the junction held 10 bases outside the gene matches. Looked up from germline, CDR1 is SGHNT and CDR2 is YYREEE (reference sequence). The CDR3 DNA sequence: TGTGCCAGCAGCCTAACCGGGACAGGGACCAACGAGCAGTACTTC. It codes for CASSLTGTGTNEQYF.

To note about this clonotype: A single base separates this from a much larger clone, so it may be a read error. The chain uses TRBV28 and TRBJ2-7; D might be TRBD2 (6 bases). Germline V gene sequence: CDR1 MDHEN, CDR2 SYDVKM. The CDR3 covers 15 residues. V was pared by 7 bases and J by 2 bases, with 18 bases between. CDR3 protein: CASTLSGTLPYEQYF. The CDR3 bases are TGTGCCAGCACTCTATCTGGGACTCTTCCCTACGAGCAGTACTTC.

For this clonotype: The junction departs from germline at one end; a sequencing error may be responsible. This rearrangement joins TRBV6-1 to TRBJ1-2, with TRBD1 matching 7 bases. The V gene's germline CDR1 is MNHNS and CDR2 SASEGT. The CDR3 consists of 13 residues. CDR3 amino acids: CTSSTGQSYVYTF. The CDR3 DNA follows: TGTACCAGCAGTACGGGACAGTCATATGTCTACACCTTC.

Comment on this clonotype: The conserved final phenylalanine or tryptophan is absent from the CDR3, which likely points to a read error. The chain uses TRBV4-3 and TRBJ2-7; TRBD2 might be the D (6 bases). Germline loops: CDR1 LGHNA, CDR2 YSLEER. CDR3 length equals 12 residues. Here the CDR3 reads CASSQGGGEQYI. CDR3 nucleotides: TGCGCTAGCAGCCAGGGAGGAGGAGAGCAGTACATC.

This clonotype has a count of ten or more. This chain connects TRBV28 to TRBJ2-5; D is possibly TRBD2 (7 bases). Germline V gene sequence: CDR1 MDHEN, CDR2 SYDVKM. The CDR3 covers 15 residues. The V and J ends lost 7 bases and 4 bases respectively, with 19 bases between them. CDR3 sequence reads: CASKKGEGRRETQYF. For the CDR3, the DNA is TGTGCCAGCAAAAAGGGGGAGGGGAGGAGAGAGACCCAGTACTTC. Together with reference TRBV28 and TRBJ2-5, the CDR3 gives the full variable domain: DVKVTQSSRYLVKRTGEKVFLECVQDMDHENMFWYRQDPGLGLRLIYFSYDVKMKEKGDIPEGYSVSREKKERFSLILESASTNQTSMYLCASKKGEGRRETQYFGPGTRLLVL.

This clonotype was counted only a few times. The rearrangement links TRBV12-3 or TRBV12-4 to TRBJ2-5; D not resolved. The V end lost 10 bases, the J end lost 4 bases, and 13 bases lay between the germline ends. The CDR3 runs 12 residues. CDR3 protein: CANSLRLETQYF. CDR3 sequence (DNA): TGTGCCAACAGCCTCCGTTTAGAGACCCAGTACTTC.

The count of this clonotype is one. Its ends do not fully match the called genes, so a read error is possible. The chain employs TRBV6-5 and TRBJ1-4; maybe TRBD1 (5 bases). CDR1 MNHEY and CDR2 SVGAGI come from the germline V gene. CDR3 length: 14 amino acids. CDR3 coding DNA: TGTGCCACCAGTCGGGACGGCTCAGCGGGCAAACTGTTGTTT. Translated: CATSRDGSAGKLLF.

V gene TRBV5-1 combines with J gene TRBJ2-7; TRBD2 matches 13 bases. The CDR3 consists of 14 residues. Germline CDR1 SGHRS, CDR2 YFSETQ. The CDR3 sequence is CASGLTSGGYEQYF. The CDR3 DNA sequence: TGCGCAAGCGGCTTGACTAGCGGGGGGTACGAGCAGTACTTC.

This clonotype is labeled as medium-sized. This chain links TRBV6-6 with TRBJ1-1; D might be TRBD1 (5 bases). Trimming cost V 6 bases and J 3 bases, with 8 bases left between them. Germline CDR1 is MNHNY and CDR2 is SVGAGI (reference sequence). The CDR3 runs to 12 residues. CDR3 loop: CASSQTDTEAFF. CDR3 DNA sequence: TGTGCCAGCAGCCAGACAGACACTGAAGCTTTCTTT.

The chain uses TRBV10-3 and TRBJ2-7; the D gene is possibly TRBD1 (5 bases). Germline-derived CDR1 and CDR2 are ENHRY and SYGVKD. This CDR3 region has 13 residues. Trimming removed 6 bases from V and 7 bases from J, with 16 bases in between. CDR3 bases: TGTGCCATCAGGACGGGCAGGGCCGATGAGCAGTACTTC. As protein: CAIRTGRADEQYF.

In the case of this clonotype: The CDR3 does not end in the conserved phenylalanine or tryptophan, so this is likely a read error. V and J are TRBV29-1 and TRBJ1-5; perhaps TRBD1 as D (5 bases). From germline, CDR1 is SQVTM and CDR2 ANQGSEA. The CDR3 runs 12 residues. The CDR3 DNA follows: TGCAGTGGGGAACAGGCAGATCAGCCCCAGCATTAT. Protein sequence: CSGEQADQPQHY.

This sequence joins TRBV6-6 and TRBJ1-2; TRBD1 might be the D (6 bases). Germline loops: CDR1 MNHNY, CDR2 SVGAGI (reference sequence). This CDR3 has 16 residues. For the CDR3, the DNA is TGTGCAAGCGGGGGGGCCCGGGACATAGTTAAATATGGCTACACCTTC. This sequence encodes CASGGARDIVKYGYTF.

For this clonotype: One junction end disagrees with the germline gene, perhaps due to a read error. This chain links TRBV11-2 with TRBJ2-1; D possibly corresponds to TRBD2 (5 bases). From germline, CDR1 is SGHAT and CDR2 FQNNGV. The CDR3 has 14 residues. DNA for the CDR3: TGTGCCGGCAACTTGTCGGGATTCGACAATGAGCGGTTCTTC. Its protein product is CAGNLSGFDNERFF.

This clonotype was seen a few times. The gene calls are TRBV28 and TRBJ2-1, with D possibly being TRBD1 (6 bases). CDR3 length equals 14 residues. In germline, CDR1 is MDHEN, CDR2 SYDVKM. V lost 7 bases and J lost 7, with 17 bases in between. CDR3 in amino acids: CASIFSGHWNEQFF. The CDR3 bases are TGTGCCAGCATTTTCTCGGGACACTGGAATGAGCAGTTCTTC.

This chain connects TRBV30 to TRBJ2-7; D remains ambiguous. Trimming cost V 2 bases and J 0 bases, with 17 bases left between them. The germline V gene has CDR1 GTSNPN and CDR2 SVGIG (reference sequence). The CDR3 loop spans 16 amino acids. The CDR3 loop reads CAWSPCGGQSSYEQYF. The DNA of the CDR3 is TGTGCCTGGAGTCCATGCGGTGGTCAGTCCTCCTACGAGCAGTACTTC.

Note on this clonotype: Just one base apart from a much larger clone, this may be a read error. This chain joins TRBV7-2 and TRBJ2-5; 7 bases match TRBD1. CDR1 and CDR2 from the germline V gene are SGHTA and FQGNSA. The CDR3 sequence is 14 residues long. The CDR3 DNA sequence: TGTGCCAGCAGCTTCAACAGGGGCAAAGAGTCCCAGTACTTC. It specifies CASSFNRGKESQYF.

With respect to this clonotype: It may be a read error: a sequence one base away is much more abundant. The chain links TRBV12-3 or TRBV12-4 to TRBJ2-2, with TRBD2 matching over 8 bases. The V and J ends lost 7 bases and 9 bases, in that order; junction bases with no gene match: 13. The CDR3 is 15 amino acids. The CDR3 loop is CASTPLAALRWELFF. CDR3 bases: TGTGCCAGCACCCCACTAGCGGCCCTCCGCTGGGAGCTGTTTTTT.

Regarding this clonotype: The conserved closing phenylalanine or tryptophan is absent in this CDR3, likely reflecting a read error. The chain carries TRBV7-9 and TRBJ2-7; no reliable D call. Trimming pared 2 bases from V and 7 bases from J, leaving 12 bases between. CDR1 and CDR2 (germline): SEHNR, FQNEAQ (reference sequence). The CDR3 has 13 residues. CDR3 DNA sequence: TGTGCCAGCAGCTTAAATCAGGCTTATGAGCAGTACTAC. Translating gives CASSLNQAYEQYY.

On this clonotype: The junction departs from the called germline gene at one end, perhaps through a read error. This chain links TRBV5-6 with TRBJ2-7; D ambiguous. The germline gives CDR1 SGHDT, CDR2 YYEEEE. The CDR3 covers 16 residues. The CDR3 spells CASSRYTTAINVEQYF. Written as DNA, the CDR3 is TGCGCCAGCAGCAGATACACCACCGCTATTAATGTCGAGCAGTACTTC.

The rearrangement uses TRBV29-1 and TRBJ1-2; D gene ambiguous. The CDR3 contains 11 residues. Germline values: CDR1 SQVTM, CDR2 ANQGSEA. CDR3 sequence (DNA): TGCAGTGTTATATGGATCTATGGCTACACCTTC. This sequence encodes CSVIWIYGYTF.